This T cell receptor beta chain was captured in a study of T cells after yellow fever vaccination. The CDR3 has 18 amino acids. Germline CDR1 is KGHSH and CDR2 is LQKENI. Deletions cut 6 bases from V and 0 bases from J, with 22 bases between. TCRdb itself ran the 5' RACE reads through MiXCR, one entry per CDR3 protein. The sample lists 230,000 or so distinct CDR3 sequences, approximately 3.5% occurring once. This clonotype was seen many times. V is TRBV18 and J is TRBJ2-3; D may be TRBD1 or TRBD2 (5 bases each). Sequences were derived from PBMCs, sampled 15 days after the yellow fever booster vaccination. The receptor's source is a man younger than 35 who received the YFV17D yellow fever vaccine. The CDR3 here is CASSPPNTRGSSTDTQYF. In DNA, the CDR3 is TGTGCCAGCTCCCCTCCCAACACTAGGGGATCCAGCACAGATACGCAGTATTTT.